The clone carrying this T cell receptor beta chain showed up many times. Its antigen is as yet unknown. These data are taken from a study of CD8+CD57+ T cells in acquired aplastic anemia. General study findings and limits: Simpson's diversity of CD8+ cells was not significantly different in patients compared with controls.

Genomic DNA, serving as template, underwent TCR beta VDJ and CDR3 profiling. MiXCR, run by TCRdb on the reads, gives a single entry per CDR3 protein. The sample consists of approximately 470,000 distinct CDR3 sequences, more than 25% of them appearing once. Trimming removed 1 base from V and 2 bases from J; junction bases left unmatched: 3. Looked up from germline, CDR1 is SNHLY and CDR2 is FYNNEI. The CDR3 sequence is 15 residues long. By flow cytometry, patients selected for sequencing had shown an expansion of CD8+CD57+ cells. The chain couples TRBV2 to TRBJ2-5; 8 bases line up with TRBD2. The clonotype was recovered from a human donor with aplastic anemia. Sequences were obtained from sorted CD4+, CD8+, or CD8+CD57+ T cells (not recorded which) from PBMCs. CDR3 loop: CASSEVAGGQETQYF. The CDR3 bases are TGTGCCAGCAGTGAAGTCGCGGGAGGACAAGAGACCCAGTACTTC.